This T cell receptor (beta chain) was observed in a study of early T cells in non-severe SARS-CoV-2 infection. About the study: With bulk RNA from unsorted whole blood as input, sequencing yielded unpaired chains. Notes on the study in general: CD4 and private specificities were missed by VDJdb matching, which favored anti-spike CD8 responses.

This clonotype has ten or more counts. Its antigen is not identified. One entry per CDR3 protein results from TCRdb running MiXCR on the 5' RACE reads. This table has about 110,000 distinct CDR3 sequences, about 12% appearing once. With V trimmed by 5 bases and J by 0 bases, 4 bases remained unmatched. The germline CDR1 and CDR2 sequences are SGDLS and YYNGEE. The CDR3 totals 15 residues. The sequencing sample was made of whole blood. The sequence came from an adult who was a healthcare worker with PCR-confirmed SARS-CoV-2 infection or an uninfected control (not recorded which). This sequence joins TRBV9 and TRBJ2-1; TRBD1 matches 8 bases. The DNA for the CDR3 is TGTGCCAGCAGGAGGACAGGGAGCTCCTACAATGAGCAGTTCTTC. Amino acid sequence: CASRRTGSSYNEQFF. The full variable domain, with the rest looked up from reference TRBV9 and TRBJ2-1, is DSGVTQTPKHLITATGQRVTLRCSPRSGDLSVYWYQQSLDQGLQFLIQYYNGEERAKGNILERFSAQQFPDLHSELNLSSLELGDSALYFCASRRTGSSYNEQFFGPGTRLTVL.